Given below is one TCR beta chain in context. Its antigen is unidentified. This CDR3 is built from 15 residues. CDR1 MRHNA and CDR2 SNTAGT come from the germline V gene. The V gene end was trimmed by 6 bases and the J gene end by 4 bases; junction bases not matched to a gene: 8. This sample was taken from a study of cytomegalovirus exposure and HLA in healthy donors. General study results and limits: Earlier findings revealed that most TCR beta V segments proved productive either about 87% or about 30% of the time. An observed cluster of highly shared sequence variants was recorded as a likely sequencing artifact.

Use of 60 Vbeta and 13 Jbeta primers characterized the PCR. Sequenced by immunoSEQ multiplex PCR; TCRdb stores in-frame clones only, minus some. The table lists roughly 150,000 clones, 79% of them singletons, with approximately 6.2% in the top ten. Despite likely unrecorded immune exposures, the donors were nominally healthy at the time of sampling. The sequencing input was PBMCs. The chain uses TRBV6-4 and TRBJ2-2, with 7 nucleotides matching TRBD1. This receptor was obtained from a middle-aged man in good health and CMV-seropositive. CDR3 loop: CASRTLRGSTGELFF. The CDR3 region has the DNA TGTGCCAGCAGGACCCTCAGGGGGTCCACCGGGGAGCTGTTTTTT.